This TCR beta chain was recorded in a study of control samples from healthy donors and cancer patients. Trimming pared 0 bases from V and 0 bases from J, leaving 10 bases between. The CDR3 runs to 15 residues. Germline V gene lookup returns CDR1 SGDLS and CDR2 YYNGEE. This clone was counted between two and nine times. Within the sample, other DNA sequences also encode this same CDR3. TCRdb keeps only in-frame clones here, not all; method: immunoSEQ multiplex PCR. The data hold about 410,000 clones, with around 90% observed a single time. This receptor was identified in a man aged 35-49 years with head and neck cancer. The rearrangement links TRBV9 to TRBJ2-7, with D tentatively TRBD2 (6 bases). Sequenced: PBMCs. The CDR3 DNA reads as TGTGCCAGCAGCGTAGACGGGACTGGCTCCTACGAGCAGTACTTC. Translating gives CASSVDGTGSYEQYF.